Each of the 26 T cell receptor beta chains below was sequenced from the same sample in a study of CD8+ T cells in alopecia areata. The treatment is: oral pan-JAK inhibitor, 5-10 mg twice daily. RNA, once extracted, was reverse transcribed into cDNA for use as the sequencing template. Only in-frame clones appear in the TCRdb table, and some are missing; sequencing was by immunoSEQ multiplex PCR. The sample yields about 200,000 clones, 58% seen once. Sequences were derived from CD4+ T cells sorted from blood, sampled at week 24, from a patient treated with tofacitinib. Receptors originate from a human donor with alopecia areata.

V usage is TRBV7-6 and J usage is TRBJ1-1; D may be TRBD1 (5 bases). Germline V CDR1 and CDR2: SGHVS, FNYEAQ. The V gene lost 2 bases and the J gene lost 6 bases, with 13 bases spanning the gap. CDR3 length: 14 amino acids. The CDR3 coding sequence is TGTGCCAGCAGCTTACGCAGGGATAGGGCTGAAGCTTTCTTT. Protein: CASSLRRDRAEAFF.

V is TRBV5-1 and J is TRBJ1-1; D is undetermined. Trimming left V 0 bases short and J 5 bases short, with 8 bases between. The CDR3 has 13 residues. CDR1 and CDR2 from the germline V gene are SGHRS and YFSETQ. The CDR3 sequence is CASSLGPETEAFF. CDR3 sequence (DNA): TGCGCCAGCAGCTTGGGTCCGGAGACTGAAGCTTTCTTT. Together with reference TRBV5-1 and TRBJ1-1, the CDR3 gives the full variable domain: KAGVTQTPRYLIKTRGQQVTLSCSPISGHRSVSWYQQTPGQGLQFLFEYFSETQRNKGNFPGRFSGRQFSNSRSEMNVSTLELGDSALYLCASSLGPETEAFFGQGTRLTVV.

The rearrangement links TRBV15 to TRBJ1-2; 8 bases agree with TRBD1. The germline CDR1 and CDR2 sequences are LNHNV and YYDKDF (reference sequence). This CDR3 has 16 amino acids. Unmatched junction bases numbered 12, after V lost 3 bases and J lost 6 bases. The CDR3 DNA reads as TGTGCCACCAGCAGGGACAGGTTGCAGGGGGCGCATGGCTACACCTTC. This codes for CATSRDRLQGAHGYTF.

The gene calls are TRBV30 and TRBJ1-2; TRBD1 matches at 10 bases. CDR1 and CDR2 from the germline V gene are GTSNPN and SVGIG (reference sequence). With V trimmed by 2 bases and J by 7 bases, 10 bases remained unmatched. The CDR3 covers 15 residues. CDR3 sequence reads: CAWSPNLDRGPGYTF. CDR3 sequence (DNA): TGTGCCTGGAGTCCAAACCTCGACAGGGGGCCTGGCTACACCTTC.

This clone was detected only a few times. V and J are TRBV15 and TRBJ1-1; D gene unclear. Deletions cut 7 bases from V and 0 bases from J, with 18 bases between. Germline V gene data show CDR1 as LNHNV and CDR2 as YYDKDF (reference sequence). The CDR3 is 16 residues long. The CDR3 loop reads CATTPLKRGMNTEAFF. CDR3 bases: TGTGCCACCACCCCACTAAAGAGAGGGATGAACACTGAAGCTTTCTTT. Full variable domain (rest looked up from reference TRBV15 and TRBJ1-1): DAMVIQNPRYQVTQFGKPVTLSCSQTLNHNVMYWYQQKSSQAPKLLFHYYDKDFNNEADTPDNFQSRRPNTSFCFLDIRSPGLGDTAMYLCATTPLKRGMNTEAFFGQGTRLTVV.

This clone was observed a single time. The chain is built from TRBV4-3 and TRBJ2-1; weak D call: TRBD2 (5 bases). The CDR3 is 13 residues long. Germline lookup yields CDR1 LGHNA and CDR2 YSLEER. V dropped 0 bases and J dropped 7 bases, with 7 bases sitting between them. DNA for the CDR3: TGCGCCAGCAGCCAAGAAGGCGGGAATGAGCAGTTCTTC. Translation gives CASSQEGGNEQFF.

The rearrangement links TRBV2 to TRBJ2-2; 10 bases map to TRBD2. This CDR3 contains 17 residues. After removal of 4 bases from V and 6 bases from J, the junction contained 11 bases not matched to a gene. Germline CDR1 is SNHLY and CDR2 is FYNNEI. CDR3 sequence reads: CASSGSITSGMAGELFF. CDR3 in DNA: TGTGCCAGCAGTGGCTCAATTACTAGCGGGATGGCCGGGGAGCTGTTTTTT.

This clone has a handful of counts. The V and J genes are TRBV30 and TRBJ1-2; TRBD1 matches at 8 bases. This CDR3 is built from 11 residues. Germline V gene data show CDR1 as GTSNPN and CDR2 as SVGIG (reference sequence). The ends lost 3 bases at V and 8 bases at J; junction bases unmatched: 2. Here the CDR3 reads CAWSDRGGYTF. CDR3 bases: TGTGCCTGGAGCGACAGGGGCGGCTACACCTTC.

The sample holds a few counts of this clone. V and J are TRBV5-1 and TRBJ1-1; possible D gene TRBD1, 5 bases. Germline V CDR1 and CDR2: SGHRS, YFSETQ. Trimming pared 2 bases from V and 3 bases from J, leaving 8 bases between. The CDR3 consists of 13 residues. In DNA, the CDR3 is TGCGCCAGCAGCTTCGGCAGGGACACTGAAGCTTTCTTT. Protein product: CASSFGRDTEAFF. Supplemented by reference TRBV5-1 and TRBJ1-1, the full variable domain reads KAGVTQTPRYLIKTRGQQVTLSCSPISGHRSVSWYQQTPGQGLQFLFEYFSETQRNKGNFPGRFSGRQFSNSRSEMNVSTLELGDSALYLCASSFGRDTEAFFGQGTRLTVV.

This clone came up once. The V and J genes are TRBV2 and TRBJ2-7; D ambiguous. Germline assignment: CDR1 SNHLY and CDR2 FYNNEI. The CDR3 covers 10 residues. Deletions cut 6 bases from V and 4 bases from J, with 4 bases between. The CDR3 sequence: CASRIYEQYF. The CDR3 DNA reads TGTGCCAGCAGGATTTACGAGCAGTACTTC.

The chain has TRBV7-9 and TRBJ1-2, with D perhaps TRBD1 (6 bases). Germline CDR1 and CDR2: SEHNR and FQNEAQ (reference sequence). V lost 5 bases and J lost 6, with 13 bases in between. CDR3 length: 13 amino acids. The CDR3 sequence: CASSPRGGDGYTF. In DNA, the CDR3 is TGTGCCAGCAGCCCGAGGGGGGGCGATGGCTACACCTTC.

The genes are TRBV29-1 and TRBJ2-5; a weak D match, TRBD1 (5 bases). There are 15 residues in the CDR3. The germline gives CDR1 SQVTM, CDR2 ANQGSEA. Trimming cost V 3 bases and J 0 bases, with 14 bases left between them. CDR3 in amino acids: CSVEGLPKYQETQYF. Written as DNA, the CDR3 is TGCAGCGTTGAGGGGCTACCTAAGTACCAAGAGACCCAGTACTTC.

This clone appeared once. The chain joins TRBV29-1 to TRBJ1-2; TRBD1 agrees at 11 bases. The CDR3 is 12 amino acids. The trim removed 6 bases at V and 8 bases at J, leaving 5 bases unmatched. Per germline, CDR1 SQVTM and CDR2 ANQGSEA. CDR3 sequence: CSVGQGAGGYTF. The CDR3 DNA reads TGCAGCGTAGGACAGGGGGCGGGCGGCTACACCTTC.

The chain is built from TRBV15 and TRBJ2-5, with TRBD2 identical over 8 bases. Germline CDR1 reads LNHNV; CDR2 reads YYDKDF (reference sequence). V trimming: 1 base; J trimming: 5 bases; junction bases outside the gene matches: 6. The CDR3 totals 15 residues. The CDR3 DNA reads as TGTGCCACCAGCAGAGGCCGGGGGGGAACTGAGACCCAGTACTTC. Encoded protein: CATSRGRGGTETQYF.

The chain has TRBV19 and TRBJ1-5; TRBD1 agrees at 9 bases. CDR3 size: 15 residues. CDR1 and CDR2 (germline): LNHDA, SQIVND (reference sequence). Losses at the gene ends were 3 bases for V and 4 bases for J; bases not matched to a gene: 4. DNA of the CDR3: TGTGCCAGTAGTATCTACAGGGGGCAGAATCAGCCCCAGCATTTT. This gives the protein CASSIYRGQNQPQHF.

The chain employs TRBV5-1 and TRBJ2-1; D gene uncertain. V was cut by 4 bases and J by 2 bases, with 13 bases left in between. Germline V gene data show CDR1 as SGHRS and CDR2 as YFSETQ. The CDR3 has 15 residues. CDR3 nucleotides: TGCGCCAGCAGCAAGGGTGTTGTTGCCTACAATGAGCAGTTCTTC. The encoded protein is CASSKGVVAYNEQFF. Full variable domain (rest looked up from reference TRBV5-1 and TRBJ2-1): KAGVTQTPRYLIKTRGQQVTLSCSPISGHRSVSWYQQTPGQGLQFLFEYFSETQRNKGNFPGRFSGRQFSNSRSEMNVSTLELGDSALYLCASSKGVVAYNEQFFGPGTRLTVL.

The chain couples TRBV7-2 to TRBJ1-1, with a weak D call TRBD1 (6 bases). The CDR3 is 18 amino acids. Trimming cost V 4 bases and J 0 bases, with 21 bases left between them. The germline gives CDR1 SGHTA, CDR2 FQGNSA. The CDR3 sequence: CASSSQPPQGVLNTEAFF. CDR3 bases: TGTGCCAGCAGCTCACAACCCCCACAGGGTGTTCTGAACACTGAAGCTTTCTTT.

This chain joins TRBV21-1 and TRBJ2-3. TRBV21-1 is designated a pseudogene. CDR3 length: 8 residues. The CDR3 nucleotides read TGTGCCAGCGGGACGCAGTATTTT. Its translation is CASGTQYF.

This chain joins TRBV7-9 and TRBJ1-1; the match to TRBD1 covers 7 bases. The CDR3 is 15 amino acids. Germline trimming cut 4 bases from V and 1 base from J; bases unmatched to any gene: 6. Germline assignment: CDR1 SEHNR and CDR2 FQNEAQ (reference sequence). This CDR3 is CASSSRTGWNTEAFF. The CDR3 DNA reads TGTGCCAGCAGCTCACGGACAGGCTGGAACACTGAAGCTTTCTTT.

The chain joins TRBV30 to TRBJ2-5; no definite D call. CDR1 and CDR2 from the germline V gene are GTSNPN and SVGIG (reference sequence). The CDR3 has 12 amino acids. V shed 2 bases and J shed 4 bases, with 8 bases lying between them. The CDR3 DNA reads TGTGCCTGGAGTTTAGGGTCAGAGACCCAGTACTTC. Translation: CAWSLGSETQYF.

The CDR3 DNA reads as TGTGCCAGCAGCTCAGGACTAGTCGTCAATGAGCAGTTCTTC. Encoded protein: CASSSGLVVNEQFF. This chain connects TRBV11-2 to TRBJ2-1; 7 nucleotides align to TRBD2. Per the germline V gene, CDR1 is SGHAT and CDR2 is FQNNGV. J lost 6 bases, V lost 4 bases, and 6 bases had no gene match. CDR3 length: 14 residues.

This sequence joins TRBV15 and TRBJ1-2; D might be TRBD1 (5 bases). This CDR3 is 13 amino acids long. Germline V gene sequence: CDR1 LNHNV, CDR2 YYDKDF (reference sequence). V was shortened by 3 bases and J by 6 bases, with 11 bases between the two germline ends. Here the CDR3 reads CATSRSLQDGYTF. As DNA, the CDR3 is TGTGCCACCAGCAGGTCCCTACAGGATGGCTACACCTTC.

This clone was recorded a few times. The V and J genes are TRBV19 and TRBJ2-2; 7 nucleotides agree with TRBD1. V lost 3 bases to trimming and J lost 4 bases; unmatched junction nucleotides: 5. This CDR3 spans 15 amino acids. CDR1 is LNHDA, CDR2 SQIVND, per germline (reference sequence). CDR3 sequence reads: CASSMRTGSTGELFF. The CDR3 region has the DNA TGTGCCAGTAGTATGCGGACAGGCTCCACCGGGGAGCTGTTTTTT.

A remark on this clone: Other DNA variants within this sample encode the same CDR3. V usage is TRBV7-2 and J usage is TRBJ2-7, with 10 bases matching TRBD1. The CDR3 is made up of 15 amino acids. The germline V gene encodes CDR1 SGHTA and CDR2 FQGNSA. V lost 5 bases and J lost 2; bases outside the gene matches: 6. The DNA of the CDR3 is TGTGCCAGCAGCCCGAGGACAGGGGGAACCTACGAGCAGTACTTC. Translating it yields CASSPRTGGTYEQYF.

The J gene is TRBJ2-3, the V gene TRBV30; D might be TRBD2 (5 bases). Trimming pared 3 bases from V and 2 bases from J, leaving 12 bases between. CDR1 is GTSNPN and CDR2 is SVGIG in the germline V gene (reference sequence). The CDR3 runs 14 residues. The CDR3, as DNA: TGTGCCTGGAGCTCGGGATTTATCACAGATACGCAGTATTTT. Translation gives CAWSSGFITDTQYF.

The rearrangement uses TRBV18 and TRBJ2-7; D may be TRBD2 (6 bases). The CDR3 consists of 12 residues. Germline CDR1 is KGHSH and CDR2 is LQKENI. V lost 0 bases and J lost 9, with 9 bases in between. CDR3 protein: CASSPPVGGQYF. For the CDR3, the DNA is TGTGCCAGCTCACCACCCGTGGGGGGGCAGTACTTC.